This TCR beta chain was recorded in a study of blood T cells in healthy people across ages. Only a few counts were recorded for this clonotype. Its antigen remains unidentified. The CDR3 contains 13 residues. Per the germline V gene, CDR1 is SGDLS and CDR2 is YYNGEE. V dropped 7 bases and J dropped 1 base, with 9 bases sitting between them. General study findings and limits: Any conclusive comparison of naive versus antigen-experienced cells was prevented by using unsorted PBMCs.

A sample-barcoded 5' primer and a J-beta primer mix were used in a second PCR of roughly 7 to 11 cycles. With 12 random nucleotides, a template-switch adaptor tagged each individual cDNA molecule. All samples yielded 2.5 million or more CDR3-containing paired-end reads. MiXCR, run by TCRdb on the 5' RACE reads, gives a single entry per CDR3 protein. The sample records some 1.5 million distinct CDR3 sequences, about 28% being singletons. The source material was blood. The chain is built from TRBV9 and TRBJ1-3; the D is unclear. The sequence derives from a woman in her twenties or thirties in good health. The CDR3 DNA is TGTGCCAGCGACGGGCAATCTGGAAACACCATATATTTT. Residues: CASDGQSGNTIYF. The whole variable domain, remainder taken from reference TRBV9 and TRBJ1-3, is DSGVTQTPKHLITATGQRVTLRCSPRSGDLSVYWYQQSLDQGLQFLIQYYNGEERAKGNILERFSAQQFPDLHSELNLSSLELGDSALYFCASDGQSGNTIYFGEGSWLTVV.